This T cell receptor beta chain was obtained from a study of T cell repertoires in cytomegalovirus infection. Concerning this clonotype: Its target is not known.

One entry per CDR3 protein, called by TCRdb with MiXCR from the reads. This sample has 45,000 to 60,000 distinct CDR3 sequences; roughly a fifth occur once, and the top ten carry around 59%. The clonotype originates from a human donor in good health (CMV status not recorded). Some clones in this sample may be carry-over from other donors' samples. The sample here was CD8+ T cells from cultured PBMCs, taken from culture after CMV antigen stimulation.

The chain's CDR3 is CASSASRGTEAFF. CDR3 sequence (DNA): TGTGCCAGCAGCGCATCGAGGGGGACTGAAGCTTTCTTT. The J gene is TRBJ1-1, the V gene TRBV7-6; possibly TRBD1 for D (6 bases). Trimming left V 5 bases short and J 5 bases short, with 12 bases between. The germline V gene encodes CDR1 SGHVS and CDR2 FNYEAQ. The CDR3 contains 13 residues.